This T cell receptor beta chain is drawn from a study of metastatic and nonmetastatic thyroid tumors. Study in general: Peripheral blood and tumor or nodule samples from malignant and benign thyroid patients were compared.

None of the patients had undergone any treatment ahead of thyroid surgery. General observations from the study: As reported, TCR beta diversity in blood and tumor was significantly higher in malignant thyroid tumors than in benign nodules.

In the authors' methods: Clinicopathological groups supplied CDR3 differences that were used to build a distant-metastasis classifier for papillary thyroid cancer. With MiXCR, TCRdb called clones anew from the PCR reads. It is TCRdb's table, rather than the study itself, that gives the V and J calls and clone size. Of fewer than 50,000 clones in the sample, roughly 31% are singletons; the top ten hold 9.9%. A note on this clone: Its antigen is undetermined. Sequence at one end of the junction differs from germline and may be a read error.

The CDR3 contains 14 residues. The germline gives CDR1 SGDLS, CDR2 YYNGEE. The sample taken for sequencing was blood. The chain combines TRBV9 with TRBJ2-7; D tentatively reads TRBD1 or TRBD2 (6 bases each). The receptor was derived from a male donor with papillary thyroid cancer or a benign thyroid nodule (not recorded which). Some clones in this sample may be carry-over from other donors' samples. The CDR3 DNA is TGTGCCATCAGCTTAGGGGGGAGATCCTACGAGCAGTACTTC. Protein: CAISLGGRSYEQYF.